This T cell receptor (beta chain) stems from a study of radiotherapy plus CTLA-4 blockade in lung cancer. Some clones are missing from TCRdb's copy, which holds only in-frame ones; the method was immunoSEQ multiplex PCR. Of 25,000 to 35,000 clones listed, around 80% are singletons. Per the germline V gene, CDR1 is SGHVS and CDR2 is FNYEAQ. The V gene end was trimmed by 5 bases and the J gene end by 6 bases; junction bases not matched to a gene: 5. The CDR3 has 15 amino acids. The sample consisted of peripheral blood, taken from a patient treated with radiotherapy plus ipilimumab. This TCR derives from a human donor with non-small cell lung cancer who had stable disease on radiotherapy plus ipilimumab. The chain uses TRBV7-6 and TRBJ2-2; TRBD2 matches 11 bases. CDR3: CASSLTSGGPGELFF. The CDR3 nucleotides are TGTGCCAGCAGCCTAACTAGCGGGGGACCCGGGGAGCTGTTTTTT.